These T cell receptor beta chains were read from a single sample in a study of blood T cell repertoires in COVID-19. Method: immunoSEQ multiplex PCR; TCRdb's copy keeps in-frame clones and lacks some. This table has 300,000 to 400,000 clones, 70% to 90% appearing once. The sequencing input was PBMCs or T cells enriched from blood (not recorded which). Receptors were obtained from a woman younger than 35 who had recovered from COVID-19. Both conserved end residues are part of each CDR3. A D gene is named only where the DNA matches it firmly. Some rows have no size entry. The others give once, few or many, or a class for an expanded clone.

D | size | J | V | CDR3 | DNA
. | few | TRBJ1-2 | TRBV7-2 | CASSLVPGPNYGYTF | TGTGCCAGCAGCTTAGTCCCAGGGCCCAACTATGGCTACACCTTC
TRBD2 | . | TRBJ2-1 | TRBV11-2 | CASSLAPPGGRSSYNEQFF | TGTGCCAGCAGCCTAGCCCCCCCGGGGGGACGCAGCTCCTACAATGAGCAGTTCTTC
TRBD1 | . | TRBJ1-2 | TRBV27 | CASSMTGGSGYTF | TGTGCCAGCAGCATGACAGGGGGATCCGGCTACACCTTC
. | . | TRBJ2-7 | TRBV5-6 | CASSFTGTSYEQYF | TGTGCCAGCAGCTTTACAGGGACAAGCTACGAGCAGTACTTC
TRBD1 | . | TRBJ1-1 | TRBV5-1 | CASSWGQSKNTEAFF | TGCGCCAGCAGCTGGGGACAGAGTAAGAACACTGAAGCTTTCTTT
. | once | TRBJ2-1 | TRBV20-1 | CSASGTERPFF | TGCAGTGCTAGTGGGACTGAGCGACCGTTCTTC
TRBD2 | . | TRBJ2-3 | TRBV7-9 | CASSYRTSGGMADTQYF | TGTGCCAGCAGCTATCGGACTAGCGGGGGTATGGCAGATACGCAGTATTTT
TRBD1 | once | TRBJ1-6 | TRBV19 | CASSIGTGGDSPLHF | TGTGCCAGTAGTATAGGGACAGGGGGCGATTCACCCCTCCACTTT
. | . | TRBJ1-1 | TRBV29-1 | CSVELTRDTEAFF | TGCAGCGTTGAGCTCACCCGAGACACTGAAGCTTTCTTT
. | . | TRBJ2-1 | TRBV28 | CASSPLRGTHNYNEQFF | TGTGCCAGCAGCCCACTTAGAGGGACTCACAATTACAATGAGCAGTTCTTC
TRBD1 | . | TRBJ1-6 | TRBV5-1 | CASSLGQGRSSPLHF | TGCGCCAGCAGCTTGGGACAGGGTAGAAGTTCACCCCTCCACTTT
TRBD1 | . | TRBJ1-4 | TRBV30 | CAWRAMGQGNEKLFF | TGTGCCTGGAGGGCAATGGGACAGGGGAACGAAAAACTGTTTTTT
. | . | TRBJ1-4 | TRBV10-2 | CASSEFLEKLFF | TGCGCCAGCAGTGAGTTTCTTGAAAAACTGTTTTTT
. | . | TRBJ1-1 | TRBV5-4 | CASSLGSVNTEAFF | TGTGCCAGCAGCTTGGGGTCGGTGAACACTGAAGCTTTCTTT
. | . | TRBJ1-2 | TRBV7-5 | CARSSPMTGDYGYTF | TGTGCCAGAAGCTCTCCAATGACAGGGGACTATGGCTACACCTTC
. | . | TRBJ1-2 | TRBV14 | CASSQESIKAGFNYGYTF | TGTGCCAGCAGCCAAGAGTCTATTAAGGCAGGGTTTAACTATGGCTACACCTTC
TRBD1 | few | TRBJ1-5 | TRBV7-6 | CASSLHPTGQGNSNQPQHF | TGTGCCAGCAGCTTACACCCAACCGGACAGGGTAATAGCAATCAGCCCCAGCATTTT
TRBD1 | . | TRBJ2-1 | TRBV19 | CASSTPGTGAYNEQFF | TGTGCCAGTAGCACTCCCGGGACAGGGGCCTACAATGAGCAGTTCTTC
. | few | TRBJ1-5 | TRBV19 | CASSNGPAGNQPQHF | TGTGCCAGTAGTAATGGTCCCGCGGGCAATCAGCCCCAGCATTTT
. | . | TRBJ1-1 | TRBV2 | CASSVRGFGSTEAFF | TGTGCCAGCAGTGTGAGAGGATTCGGGAGCACTGAAGCTTTCTTT
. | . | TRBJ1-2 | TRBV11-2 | CASSLDEEVDGYTF | TGTGCCAGCAGCTTAGATGAGGAGGTGGATGGCTACACCTTC
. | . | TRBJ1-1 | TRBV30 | CAWRGGYTEAFF | TGTGCCTGGAGGGGGGGATACACTGAAGCTTTCTTT
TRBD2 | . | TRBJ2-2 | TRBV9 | CASSGAGGDTGELFF | TGTGCCAGCAGCGGAGCGGGGGGGGACACCGGGGAGCTGTTTTTT
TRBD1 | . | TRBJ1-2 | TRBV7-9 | CASSGQGSGYTF | TGTGCCAGCAGCGGACAGGGCAGTGGCTACACCTTC
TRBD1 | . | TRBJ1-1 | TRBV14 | CASSPHRGRGDTEAFF | TGTGCCAGCAGCCCCCACAGGGGGCGCGGGGACACTGAAGCTTTCTTT
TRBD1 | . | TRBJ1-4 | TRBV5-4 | CASSLRGQGKEKLFF | TGTGCCAGCAGCTTGAGGGGACAGGGGAAGGAAAAACTGTTTTTT
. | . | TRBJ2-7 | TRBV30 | CAWNPGYDSYEQYF | TGTGCCTGGAATCCGGGATATGACTCCTACGAGCAGTACTTC
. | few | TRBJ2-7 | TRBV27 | CASSPSLTRDEQYF | TGTGCCAGCAGTCCTTCGCTGACTCGGGACGAGCAGTACTTC
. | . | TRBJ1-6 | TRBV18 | CASSPGAIYSPLHF | TGTGCCAGCTCACCGGGGGCTATCTATTCACCCCTCCACTTT